This T cell receptor (beta chain) was obtained from a study of beta chain features in type 1 diabetes. Study-level findings and limits: Moderate yet significant TCRB CDR3 shortening was seen in Type 1 diabetes patients in all four CD4+ subsets. Fewer junction insertions and more nucleotide deletions appeared in type 1 diabetes patients.

Sequenced material consisted of expressed TCRB transcripts (all of the isolated RNA was reverse transcribed). Some clones are missing from TCRdb's copy, which holds only in-frame ones; the method was immunoSEQ multiplex PCR. There are roughly 300,000 clones in the sample; 13% to 15% occur only once, and more than 0.015% lies in the top ten. In this sample, this clone turned up a few times. Antigen specificity is unknown. V was cut by 7 bases and J by 1 base, with 10 bases left in between. Germline-derived CDR1 and CDR2 are LNHDA and SQIVND (reference sequence). The CDR3 is made up of 13 amino acids. The receptor's source is a man aged 25-40 years with type 1 diabetes. Input material: naive CD4+ T cells from blood. The chain links TRBV19 to TRBJ1-1, with a possible D match to TRBD1 (6 bases). The CDR3 here is CASTDRSNTEAFF. CDR3 coding DNA: TGTGCCAGTACTGACAGGTCGAACACTGAAGCTTTCTTT. Drawing the rest from reference TRBV19 and TRBJ1-1, the complete variable domain is DGGITQSPKYLFRKEGQNVTLSCEQNLNHDAMYWYRQDPGQGLRLIYYSQIVNDFQKGDIAEGYSVSREKKESFPLTVTSAQKNPTAFYLCASTDRSNTEAFFGQGTRLTVV.